This T cell receptor (beta chain) was found in a study of T-cell memory formation after mild COVID-19 (dated by TCRdb to 2020 to 2022). Study-level background: TCR sequence clusters from the two donors were found to be largely donor specific. Two young, previously healthy adult volunteers made up the cohort, one male and one female. Longitudinal TCRalpha and TCRbeta repertoire sequencing tracked T-cell clones expanding and contracting after mild COVID-19 in two donors.

Comments on this clonotype: It has no known antigen specificity. The sample holds no much larger clone one base away, and base qualities are not on file.

Reads for this sample came from an Illumina NovaSeq 6000. Using 5'RACE with constant-segment primers, TCRalpha and TCRbeta cDNA libraries were constructed, with sample barcodes and unique molecular identifiers added in the process. RNA was extracted from every sample with Trizol reagent. Library amplification was performed in two PCR steps, and a second sample barcode and Illumina TruSeq adapters were introduced in the second step. The libraries were sequenced on an Illumina NovaSeq using 2 x 150 bp paired-end reads. Under the source paper's analysis protocol: With migec v1.2.7, reads were demultiplexed and then collapsed into UMI-guided consensus sequences. With mixcr v2.1.11, UMI consensuses were aligned to TRA and TRB V and J templates and assembled into clonotypes. A clonotype was counted as expanded or contracted only if both edgeR and NoisET called the change significant, with noise models trained on biological replicates. edgeR calls used a false discovery rate-adjusted p below 0.01 and a log2 fold-change threshold of 1. As an exploratory analysis of dynamics, max-normalized trajectories of the 1000 most abundant clonotypes were examined with PCA combined with hierarchical clustering. The CD4 or CD8 phenotype of responding clones was assigned using the separately sequenced CD4+ and CD8+ repertoires. TCRdb ran its own pipeline on the public reads, namely fastp trimming at Q25 and MiXCR clone calling, and kept in-frame beta chains. Each entry merges the rows of one CDR3 protein and shows their most common DNA and genes. Clone size and V and J calls follow TCRdb, not the original study. The sample yields 400,000 to 500,000 distinct CDR3 sequences; 20% to 25% were counted once. The ten largest clonotypes hold around 9.5% of the sample.

The investigation overall reported the following: From day 15 to 85, contracting clones showed balanced CD4/CD8 phenotypes, whereas a second wave of clones that expanded from day 15 to 37 leaned towards CD4+. SARS-CoV-2 specificity was not confirmed for the second-wave clones peaking on day 37. The detection of some responding clones in pre-infection memory suggests that pre-existing cross-reactive memory T cells joined the SARS-CoV-2 response. Contracting CD4+ clones were located mainly in the CM and EM memory subsets, whereas CD8+ clones were found to be enriched in EMRA. The study covered only two mild cases, and larger cohorts including severe cases with pre-infection samples were considered necessary.

PBMCs were isolated by Ficoll-Paque density gradient centrifugation. V and J are trimmed by 1 base and 9 bases, and the gene matches miss 12 bases of the junction. CDR1 SGHDN and CDR2 FVKESK are derived from the germline V gene. There are 17 amino acids in the CDR3, from cysteine to phenylalanine inclusive. This entry keeps only the CDR3 DNA: 51 bases, framed from base 1. The V and J segments used are TRBV14 and TRBJ2-1; 10 central bases correspond to TRBD2. The specimen sequenced was PBMCs or a T cell subset sorted from them (not recorded which). This sequence originates from an adult woman who had mild COVID-19 (a few samples of this study predate the infection). The sample titles of this study are shuffled in the database, so cell type and time point are left out; the donor was told from shared clones. The bases are TGTGCCAGCAGCCAAGTTCTGTCAGCGGGGGGGCCCGGTGAGCAGTTCTTC. Translated, this is CASSQVLSAGGPGEQFF.